The clone carrying this T cell receptor beta chain was detected many times. The antigen remains undetermined. This specimen belongs to a study of response to subunit inactivated influenza vaccine. Findings and caveats of the study: The authors proposed limited new T cell recruitment per seasonal influenza vaccination.

TCRdb independently ran MiXCR on the RT-PCR reads; one entry per CDR3 protein. The sample records about 180,000 distinct CDR3 sequences, around 8.8% being singletons. V was trimmed by 3 bases and J by 0 bases, leaving 9 bases between them. Germline assignment: CDR1 SGHVS and CDR2 FQNEAQ. The CDR3 is 14 residues long. V is TRBV7-8 and J is TRBJ2-7; D possibly corresponds to TRBD2 (5 bases). The material was non-naive T cells sorted from PBMCs, obtained on the day of vaccination. The receptor was isolated from a man in his forties or fifties who received an inactivated influenza vaccine. In nucleotides, the CDR3 is TGTGCCAGCAGCTTTGATAGCGTCTCCTACGAGCAGTACTTC. Its translation: CASSFDSVSYEQYF.